A selection of T cell receptor beta chains follows, all from one sample in a study of blood T cell repertoires in COVID-19. Measured with immunoSEQ multiplex PCR; TCRdb has only the in-frame clones, and not every one. The repertoire holds about 110,000 clones, with 88% as singletons. Sequencing was carried out using peripheral blood. Receptors were obtained from a woman aged 45-65 years with acute or convalescent COVID-19. Both conserved end residues are part of each CDR3. The D gene is left open where the match is weak. Expanded clones are given a class, and other clones once, few, many or no size at all.

j_call: TRBJ2-4
v_call: TRBV19
d_call: -
clone_size: -
cdr3_aa: CASSAVTYEQNQYF
cdr3_nt: TGTGCCAGTAGTGCCGTGACATACGAACAGAATCAGTACTTC

j_call: TRBJ2-7
v_call: TRBV20-1
d_call: TRBD2
clone_size: few
cdr3_aa: CSASRTRHEQYF
cdr3_nt: TGCAGTGCTAGTCGGACTAGACACGAGCAGTACTTC

j_call: TRBJ2-3
v_call: TRBV11-2
d_call: -
clone_size: few
cdr3_aa: CASSRMTKRADTQYF
cdr3_nt: TGTGCCAGCAGCAGAATGACGAAACGGGCAGATACGCAGTATTTT

j_call: TRBJ2-5
v_call: TRBV2
d_call: TRBD2
clone_size: -
cdr3_aa: CASKPGLAEETQYF
cdr3_nt: TGTGCCAGCAAGCCGGGACTAGCGGAAGAGACCCAGTACTTC

j_call: TRBJ2-7
v_call: TRBV27
d_call: TRBD2
clone_size: -
cdr3_aa: CASSSSSGRGYEQYF
cdr3_nt: TGTGCCAGCAGTTCCAGTAGCGGGAGAGGCTACGAGCAGTACTTC

j_call: TRBJ1-6
v_call: TRBV2
d_call: -
clone_size: -
cdr3_aa: CASFFDSSNSPLHF
cdr3_nt: TGTGCCAGCTTCTTCGACAGCTCAAATTCACCCCTCCACTTT

j_call: TRBJ2-1
v_call: TRBV20-1
d_call: -
clone_size: -
cdr3_aa: CSALDNEQFF
cdr3_nt: TGCAGTGCCCTTGACAATGAGCAGTTCTTC

j_call: TRBJ1-1
v_call: TRBV4-1
d_call: TRBD1
clone_size: -
cdr3_aa: CASSPADRGGTEAFF
cdr3_nt: TGCGCCAGCAGCCCAGCGGACAGGGGGGGTACTGAAGCTTTCTTT

j_call: TRBJ1-5
v_call: TRBV15
d_call: TRBD1
clone_size: -
cdr3_aa: CATSGDRPSEQPQHF
cdr3_nt: TGTGCCACCAGCGGGGACAGACCGTCGGAACAGCCCCAGCATTTT

j_call: TRBJ2-5
v_call: TRBV3-1/TRBV3-2
d_call: TRBD1
clone_size: -
cdr3_aa: CASSQGPGTGRETQYF
cdr3_nt: TGTGCCAGCAGCCAGGGTCCCGGGACAGGGAGGGAGACCCAGTACTTC

j_call: TRBJ1-1
v_call: TRBV2
d_call: -
clone_size: -
cdr3_aa: CASSEWGHNTEAFF
cdr3_nt: TGTGCCAGCAGTGAATGGGGACACAACACTGAAGCTTTCTTT

j_call: TRBJ1-3
v_call: TRBV6-5
d_call: -
clone_size: once
cdr3_aa: CASSYSSFSSGNTIYF
cdr3_nt: TGTGCCAGCAGTTACTCGTCTTTCAGCTCTGGAAACACCATATATTTT

j_call: TRBJ2-2
v_call: TRBV10-1
d_call: TRBD1
clone_size: once
cdr3_aa: CASSRGQGNSGELFF
cdr3_nt: TGCGCCAGCAGCCGGGGACAGGGAAATTCCGGGGAGCTGTTTTTT

j_call: TRBJ2-6
v_call: TRBV18
d_call: TRBD1
clone_size: -
cdr3_aa: CASSFRQGANSGANVLTF
cdr3_nt: TGTGCCAGCTCCTTTAGACAGGGGGCGAACTCTGGGGCCAACGTCCTGACTTTC

j_call: TRBJ1-5
v_call: TRBV5-6
d_call: TRBD1
clone_size: -
cdr3_aa: CASSLDRGHQPQHF
cdr3_nt: TGTGCCAGCAGCTTGGACAGGGGGCACCAGCCCCAGCATTTT

j_call: TRBJ2-7
v_call: TRBV7-6
d_call: -
clone_size: -
cdr3_aa: CASSLETQMGSYEQYF
cdr3_nt: TGTGCCAGCAGCTTGGAGACCCAGATGGGGAGCTACGAGCAGTACTTC

j_call: TRBJ1-5
v_call: TRBV19
d_call: -
clone_size: -
cdr3_aa: CASSTTGPGQPQHF
cdr3_nt: TGTGCCAGTAGTACGACAGGCCCCGGACAGCCCCAGCATTTT

j_call: TRBJ2-6
v_call: TRBV6-5
d_call: TRBD2
clone_size: few
cdr3_aa: CASSRGDGANVLTF
cdr3_nt: TGTGCCAGCAGTCGGGGGGATGGGGCCAACGTCCTGACTTTC

j_call: TRBJ2-2
v_call: TRBV30
d_call: -
clone_size: -
cdr3_aa: CAWRVRGSGNRNTGELFF
cdr3_nt: TGTGCCTGGAGAGTAAGGGGTAGCGGTAATAGGAACACCGGGGAGCTGTTTTTT

j_call: TRBJ2-7
v_call: TRBV27
d_call: TRBD2
clone_size: -
cdr3_aa: CASSLQSSGTLHEQYF
cdr3_nt: TGTGCCAGCAGTTTACAGTCCAGCGGGACCCTCCACGAGCAGTACTTC

j_call: TRBJ2-5
v_call: TRBV7-2
d_call: -
clone_size: -
cdr3_aa: CASSLGSGPQETQYF
cdr3_nt: TGTGCCAGCAGCTTAGGGAGCGGCCCGCAAGAGACCCAGTACTTC

j_call: TRBJ2-7
v_call: TRBV3-1/TRBV3-2
d_call: TRBD1
clone_size: once
cdr3_aa: CASSRGQESYEQYF
cdr3_nt: TGTGCCAGCAGCCGGGGACAGGAGAGTTACGAGCAGTACTTC

j_call: TRBJ1-3
v_call: TRBV7-6
d_call: -
clone_size: -
cdr3_aa: CASSLVAVSSGNTIYF
cdr3_nt: TGTGCCAGCAGCTTAGTTGCAGTTTCTTCTGGAAACACCATATATTTT

j_call: TRBJ2-3
v_call: TRBV7-2
d_call: -
clone_size: -
cdr3_aa: CASSPSGSSTDTQYF
cdr3_nt: TGTGCCAGCAGCCCTTCGGGTTCCAGCACAGATACGCAGTATTTT

j_call: TRBJ1-6
v_call: TRBV20-1
d_call: TRBD1
clone_size: -
cdr3_aa: CSATTGGPLHF
cdr3_nt: TGCAGTGCTACAACAGGGGGACCCCTCCACTTT

j_call: TRBJ2-1
v_call: TRBV20-1
d_call: -
clone_size: -
cdr3_aa: CSARVSSEQFF
cdr3_nt: TGCAGTGCTAGAGTATCCTCGGAGCAGTTCTTC

j_call: TRBJ2-3
v_call: TRBV13
d_call: -
clone_size: -
cdr3_aa: CASSLGRADTQYF
cdr3_nt: TGTGCCAGCAGCTTAGGACGGGCAGATACGCAGTATTTT

j_call: TRBJ2-1
v_call: TRBV30
d_call: -
clone_size: -
cdr3_aa: CACLKGGKGEQFF
cdr3_nt: TGTGCCTGCCTTAAGGGCGGGAAGGGTGAGCAGTTCTTC

j_call: TRBJ1-5
v_call: TRBV6-6
d_call: TRBD1
clone_size: -
cdr3_aa: CASSYKVGQGDQPQHF
cdr3_nt: TGTGCCAGCAGTTACAAGGTGGGACAGGGCGACCAGCCCCAGCATTTT

j_call: TRBJ2-1
v_call: TRBV7-2
d_call: TRBD2
clone_size: -
cdr3_aa: CASRSGLAGEGEQFF
cdr3_nt: TGTGCCAGCAGGTCCGGGCTAGCGGGAGAGGGTGAGCAGTTCTTC

j_call: TRBJ2-2
v_call: TRBV12-3/TRBV12-4
d_call: -
clone_size: -
cdr3_aa: CASTLGVTGELFF
cdr3_nt: TGTGCCAGCACTTTGGGAGTCACCGGGGAGCTGTTTTTT

j_call: TRBJ1-6
v_call: TRBV5-1
d_call: -
clone_size: -
cdr3_aa: CASSLGGHYNSPLHF
cdr3_nt: TGCGCCAGCAGCTTGGGAGGGCACTATAATTCACCCCTCCACTTT

j_call: TRBJ1-1
v_call: TRBV5-1
d_call: -
clone_size: -
cdr3_aa: CASRNRERGTEAFF
cdr3_nt: TGCGCCAGTCGAAACAGGGAAAGGGGCACTGAAGCTTTCTTT

j_call: TRBJ2-1
v_call: TRBV7-6
d_call: TRBD2
clone_size: -
cdr3_aa: CASSSQRLAGDEQFF
cdr3_nt: TGTGCCAGCAGTTCACAGCGACTAGCGGGAGATGAGCAGTTCTTC

j_call: TRBJ1-1
v_call: TRBV24-1
d_call: -
clone_size: -
cdr3_aa: CATSDQRFGLNTEAFF
cdr3_nt: TGTGCCACCAGTGACCAGCGATTCGGTCTGAACACTGAAGCTTTCTTT

j_call: TRBJ1-3
v_call: TRBV29-1
d_call: -
clone_size: -
cdr3_aa: CSVERADTIYF
cdr3_nt: TGCAGCGTTGAACGAGCGGACACCATATATTTT

j_call: TRBJ2-5
v_call: TRBV6-2/TRBV6-3
d_call: TRBD2
clone_size: -
cdr3_aa: CASSSSISGLQETQYF
cdr3_nt: TGTGCCAGCAGTTCGAGTATTAGCGGGCTCCAAGAGACCCAGTACTTC

j_call: TRBJ1-6
v_call: TRBV11-2
d_call: -
clone_size: -
cdr3_aa: CASSYGLRSNSPLHF
cdr3_nt: TGTGCCAGCAGCTATGGTCTTCGGTCCAATTCACCCCTCCACTTT

j_call: TRBJ1-1
v_call: TRBV5-1
d_call: TRBD1
clone_size: -
cdr3_aa: CASSLAQGKELKLWIF
cdr3_nt: TGCGCCAGCAGCTTGGCACAGGGGAAGGAACTCAAGCTTTGGATCTTT

j_call: TRBJ2-2
v_call: TRBV24-1
d_call: TRBD2
clone_size: -
cdr3_aa: CATALAGANTGELFF
cdr3_nt: TGTGCCACCGCCCTGGCGGGAGCGAACACCGGGGAGCTGTTTTTT

j_call: TRBJ2-5
v_call: TRBV7-9
d_call: -
clone_size: -
cdr3_aa: CASSFDWTGKTQYF
cdr3_nt: TGTGCCAGCAGCTTTGACTGGACTGGGAAGACCCAGTACTTC

j_call: TRBJ2-1
v_call: TRBV20-1
d_call: -
clone_size: -
cdr3_aa: CSASRGHYNEQFF
cdr3_nt: TGCAGTGCTAGTAGGGGTCACTACAATGAGCAGTTCTTC

j_call: TRBJ1-1
v_call: TRBV28
d_call: TRBD1
clone_size: once
cdr3_aa: CASRSQGQVNTEAFF
cdr3_nt: TGTGCCAGCAGGTCTCAGGGACAGGTGAACACTGAAGCTTTCTTT

j_call: TRBJ2-7
v_call: TRBV5-1
d_call: -
clone_size: -
cdr3_aa: CASSLTSPYEQYF
cdr3_nt: TGCGCCAGCAGCTTGACTAGCCCCTACGAGCAGTACTTC

j_call: TRBJ2-2
v_call: TRBV27
d_call: -
clone_size: -
cdr3_aa: CATGGYTGELFF
cdr3_nt: TGTGCCACTGGGGGCTACACCGGGGAGCTGTTTTTT

j_call: TRBJ2-3
v_call: TRBV5-6
d_call: TRBD1
clone_size: -
cdr3_aa: CASSLQGTDTQYF
cdr3_nt: TGTGCCAGCAGCTTACAGGGGACAGATACGCAGTATTTT

j_call: TRBJ2-7
v_call: TRBV10-3
d_call: TRBD2
clone_size: few
cdr3_aa: CAISEGLAGKYEQYF
cdr3_nt: TGTGCCATCAGTGAGGGACTAGCGGGAAAGTACGAGCAGTACTTC

j_call: TRBJ2-1
v_call: TRBV28
d_call: TRBD2
clone_size: -
cdr3_aa: CASSQGGASGSYNEQFF
cdr3_nt: TGTGCCAGCAGTCAAGGCGGGGCTAGCGGATCTTACAATGAGCAGTTCTTC

j_call: TRBJ1-1
v_call: TRBV28
d_call: TRBD1
clone_size: once
cdr3_aa: CASRSGTGGTEAFF
cdr3_nt: TGTGCCAGCAGGTCCGGGACAGGGGGTACTGAAGCTTTCTTT

j_call: TRBJ2-5
v_call: TRBV18
d_call: TRBD2
clone_size: -
cdr3_aa: CASSSGSGRHKTQYF
cdr3_nt: TGTGCCAGCTCATCAGGAAGCGGGAGGCACAAGACCCAGTACTTC

j_call: TRBJ2-1
v_call: TRBV7-2
d_call: -
clone_size: -
cdr3_aa: CASSPSGSYNEQFF
cdr3_nt: TGTGCCAGCAGCCCATCAGGTTCCTACAATGAGCAGTTCTTC

j_call: TRBJ2-7
v_call: TRBV11-2
d_call: -
clone_size: -
cdr3_aa: CASRDYRALSSYEQYF
cdr3_nt: TGTGCCAGCAGGGATTACAGGGCACTCTCCTCCTACGAGCAGTACTTC

j_call: TRBJ2-7
v_call: TRBV11-2
d_call: -
clone_size: -
cdr3_aa: CASSFSPQQYF
cdr3_nt: TGTGCCAGCAGCTTTTCCCCTCAGCAGTACTTC

j_call: TRBJ2-3
v_call: TRBV7-2
d_call: TRBD2
clone_size: -
cdr3_aa: CASSPRAGGGTDTQYF
cdr3_nt: TGTGCCAGCAGCCCGAGGGCGGGAGGAGGCACAGATACGCAGTATTTT